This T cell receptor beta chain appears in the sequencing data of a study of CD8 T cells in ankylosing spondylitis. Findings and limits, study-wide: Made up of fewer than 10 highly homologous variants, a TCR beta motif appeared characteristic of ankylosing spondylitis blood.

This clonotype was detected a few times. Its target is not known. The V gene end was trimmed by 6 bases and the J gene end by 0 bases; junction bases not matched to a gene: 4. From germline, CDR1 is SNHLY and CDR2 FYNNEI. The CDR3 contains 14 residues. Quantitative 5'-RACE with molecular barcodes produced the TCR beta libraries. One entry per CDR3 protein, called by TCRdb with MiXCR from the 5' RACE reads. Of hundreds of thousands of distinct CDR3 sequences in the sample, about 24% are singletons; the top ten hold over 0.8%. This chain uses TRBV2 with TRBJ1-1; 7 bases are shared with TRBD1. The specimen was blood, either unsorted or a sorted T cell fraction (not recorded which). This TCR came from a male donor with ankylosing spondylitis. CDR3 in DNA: TGTGCCAGCAGAAGCGGACAGGTGAACACTGAAGCTTTCTTT. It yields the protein CASRSGQVNTEAFF.